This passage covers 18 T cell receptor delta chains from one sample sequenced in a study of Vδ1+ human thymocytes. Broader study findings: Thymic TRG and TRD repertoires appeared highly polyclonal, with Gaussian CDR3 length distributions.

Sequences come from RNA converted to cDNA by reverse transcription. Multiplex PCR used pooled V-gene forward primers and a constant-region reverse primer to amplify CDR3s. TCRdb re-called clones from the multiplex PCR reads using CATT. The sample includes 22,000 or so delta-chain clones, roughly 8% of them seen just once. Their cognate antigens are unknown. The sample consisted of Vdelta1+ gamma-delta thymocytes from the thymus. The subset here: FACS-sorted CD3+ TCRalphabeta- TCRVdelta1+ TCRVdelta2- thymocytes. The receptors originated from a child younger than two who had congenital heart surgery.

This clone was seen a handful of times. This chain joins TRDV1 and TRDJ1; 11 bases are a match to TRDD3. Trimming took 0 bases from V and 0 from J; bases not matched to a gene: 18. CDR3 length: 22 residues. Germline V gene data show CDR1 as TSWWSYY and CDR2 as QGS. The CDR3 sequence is CALGELSLLISSGGYHTDKLIF. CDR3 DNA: TGTGCTCTTGGGGAACTATCCCTACTAATTTCTTCTGGGGGATACCACACCGATAAACTCATCTTT.

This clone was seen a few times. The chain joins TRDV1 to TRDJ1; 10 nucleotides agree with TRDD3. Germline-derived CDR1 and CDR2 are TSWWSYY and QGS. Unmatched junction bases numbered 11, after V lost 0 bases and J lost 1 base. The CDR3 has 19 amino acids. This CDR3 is CALGELPGGYVGATDKLIF. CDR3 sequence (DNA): TGTGCTCTTGGGGAACTACCCGGGGGATACGTGGGGGCCACCGATAAACTCATCTTT.

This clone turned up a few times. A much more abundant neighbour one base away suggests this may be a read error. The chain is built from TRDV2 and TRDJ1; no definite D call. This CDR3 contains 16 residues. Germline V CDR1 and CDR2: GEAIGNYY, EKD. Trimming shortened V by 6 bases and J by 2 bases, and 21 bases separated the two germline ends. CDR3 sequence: CACLLPYRCWTDKLIF. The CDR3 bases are TGTGCCTGTCTACTCCCATACAGATGTTGGACCGATAAACTCATCTTT.

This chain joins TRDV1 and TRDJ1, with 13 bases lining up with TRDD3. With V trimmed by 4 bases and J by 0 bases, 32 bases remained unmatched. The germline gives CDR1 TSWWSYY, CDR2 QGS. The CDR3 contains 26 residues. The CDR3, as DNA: TGTGCTCTTGGGGGGAAAAGTTCCTACGGGGCCGCTGAGCTAACTGGGGGATACGGGTACACCGATAAACTCATCTTT. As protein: CALGGKSSYGAAELTGGYGYTDKLIF.

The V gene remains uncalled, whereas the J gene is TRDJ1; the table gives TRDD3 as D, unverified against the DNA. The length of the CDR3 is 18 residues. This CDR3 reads CALGAPPRGGYKADKLIF. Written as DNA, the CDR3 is TGTGCTCTTGGGGCCCCACCCCGTGGGGGATACAAAGCCGATAAACTCATCTTT.

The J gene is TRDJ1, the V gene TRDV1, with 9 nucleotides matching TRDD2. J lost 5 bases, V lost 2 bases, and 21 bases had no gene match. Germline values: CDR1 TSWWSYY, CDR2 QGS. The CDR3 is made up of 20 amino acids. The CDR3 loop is CALGECLPTLVWGPRDKLIF. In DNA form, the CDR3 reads TGTGCTCTTGGGGAATGCCTTCCTACGTTGGTCTGGGGGCCCAGAGATAAACTCATCTTT.

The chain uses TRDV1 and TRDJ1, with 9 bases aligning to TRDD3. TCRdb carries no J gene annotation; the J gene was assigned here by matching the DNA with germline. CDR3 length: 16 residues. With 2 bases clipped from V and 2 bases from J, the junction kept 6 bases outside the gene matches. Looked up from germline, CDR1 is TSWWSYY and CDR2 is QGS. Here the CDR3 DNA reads TGTGCTCTTGGGGAAGGAACTCTGGGGGATACCGATAAACTCATCTTT. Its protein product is CALGEGTLGDTDKLIF.

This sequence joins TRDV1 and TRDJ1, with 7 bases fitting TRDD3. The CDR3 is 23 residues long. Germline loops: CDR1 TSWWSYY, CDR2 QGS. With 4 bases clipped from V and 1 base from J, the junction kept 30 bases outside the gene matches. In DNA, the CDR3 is TGTGCTCTTGGGGCACAGGGCTATACCCTCTGGGGGCTAAAGGGGGGACCCACCGATAAACTCATCTTT. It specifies CALGAQGYTLWGLKGGPTDKLIF.

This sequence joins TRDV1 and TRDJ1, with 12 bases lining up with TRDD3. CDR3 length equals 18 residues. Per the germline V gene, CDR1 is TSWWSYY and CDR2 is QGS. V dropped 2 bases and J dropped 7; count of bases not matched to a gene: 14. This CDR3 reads CALGETSKPPGGYGKLIF. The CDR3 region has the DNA TGTGCTCTTGGGGAAACGTCCAAACCCCCTGGGGGATACGGTAAACTCATCTTT.

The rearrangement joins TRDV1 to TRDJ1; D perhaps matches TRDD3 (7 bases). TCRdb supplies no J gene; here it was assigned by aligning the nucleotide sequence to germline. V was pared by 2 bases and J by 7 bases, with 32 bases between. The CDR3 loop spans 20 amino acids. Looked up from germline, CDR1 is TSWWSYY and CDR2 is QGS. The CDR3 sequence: CALGESSGSYESGGCLKLIF. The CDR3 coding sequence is TGTGCTCTTGGGGAATCTTCCGGCTCCTACGAGTCTGGGGGGTGCCTTAAACTCATCTTT.

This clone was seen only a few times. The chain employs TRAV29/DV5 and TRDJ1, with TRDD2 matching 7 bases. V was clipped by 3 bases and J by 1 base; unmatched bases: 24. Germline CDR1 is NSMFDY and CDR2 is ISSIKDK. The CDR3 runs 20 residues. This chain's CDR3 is CAAIGLPVSTTEVATDKLIF. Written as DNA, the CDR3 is TGTGCAGCAATCGGCCTTCCTGTATCCACTACTGAGGTAGCCACCGATAAACTCATCTTT.

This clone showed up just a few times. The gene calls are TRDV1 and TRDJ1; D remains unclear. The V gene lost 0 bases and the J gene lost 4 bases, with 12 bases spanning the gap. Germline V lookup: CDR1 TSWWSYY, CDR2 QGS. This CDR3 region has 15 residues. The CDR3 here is CALGELDHESDKLIF. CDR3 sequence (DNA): TGTGCTCTTGGGGAACTTGATCACGAGAGCGATAAACTCATCTTT.

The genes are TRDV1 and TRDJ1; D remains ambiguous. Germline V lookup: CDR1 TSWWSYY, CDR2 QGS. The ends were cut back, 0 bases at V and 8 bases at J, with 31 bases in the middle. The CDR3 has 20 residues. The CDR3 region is CALGELRPHSPPSWRTKLIF. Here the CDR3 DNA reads TGTGCTCTTGGGGAACTCCGTCCCCACTCCCCTCCGAGCTGGCGGACGAAACTCATCTTT.

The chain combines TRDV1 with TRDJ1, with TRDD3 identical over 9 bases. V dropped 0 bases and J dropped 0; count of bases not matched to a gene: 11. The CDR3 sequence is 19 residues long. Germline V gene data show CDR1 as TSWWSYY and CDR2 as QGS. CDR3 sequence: CALGELAGGSFGNTDKLIF. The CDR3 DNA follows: TGTGCTCTTGGGGAACTAGCTGGGGGATCCTTTGGGAACACCGATAAACTCATCTTT.

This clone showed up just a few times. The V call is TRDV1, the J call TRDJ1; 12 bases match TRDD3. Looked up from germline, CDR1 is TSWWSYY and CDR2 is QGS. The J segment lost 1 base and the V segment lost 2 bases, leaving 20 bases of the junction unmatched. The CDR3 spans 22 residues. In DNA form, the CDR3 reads TGTGCTCTTGGGGAAAGTCCCTCCTACGTCTGGGGGATACGCGTCTCCACCGATAAACTCATCTTT. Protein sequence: CALGESPSYVWGIRVSTDKLIF.

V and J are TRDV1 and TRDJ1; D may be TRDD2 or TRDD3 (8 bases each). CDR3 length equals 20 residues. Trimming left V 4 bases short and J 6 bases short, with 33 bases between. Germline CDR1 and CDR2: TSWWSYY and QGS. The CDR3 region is CALGANKNFLRLGDSNKLIF. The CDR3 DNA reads TGTGCTCTTGGGGCCAATAAGAACTTCCTACGCCTGGGGGACTCAAATAAACTCATCTTT.

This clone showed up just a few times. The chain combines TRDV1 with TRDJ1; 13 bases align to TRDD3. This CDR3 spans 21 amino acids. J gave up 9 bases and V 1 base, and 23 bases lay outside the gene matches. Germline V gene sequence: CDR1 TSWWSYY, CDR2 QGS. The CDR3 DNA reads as TGTGCTCTTGGGGAACGGGCCGGTCTTCCTCACTGGGGGATACGGCGCGGGGAACTCATCTTT. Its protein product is CALGERAGLPHWGIRRGELIF.

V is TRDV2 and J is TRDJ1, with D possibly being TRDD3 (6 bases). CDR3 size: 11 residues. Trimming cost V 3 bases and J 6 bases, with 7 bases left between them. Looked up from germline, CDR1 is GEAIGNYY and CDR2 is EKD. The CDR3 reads CACDWGYKLIF. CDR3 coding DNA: TGTGCCTGTGACTGGGGATATAAACTCATCTTT.